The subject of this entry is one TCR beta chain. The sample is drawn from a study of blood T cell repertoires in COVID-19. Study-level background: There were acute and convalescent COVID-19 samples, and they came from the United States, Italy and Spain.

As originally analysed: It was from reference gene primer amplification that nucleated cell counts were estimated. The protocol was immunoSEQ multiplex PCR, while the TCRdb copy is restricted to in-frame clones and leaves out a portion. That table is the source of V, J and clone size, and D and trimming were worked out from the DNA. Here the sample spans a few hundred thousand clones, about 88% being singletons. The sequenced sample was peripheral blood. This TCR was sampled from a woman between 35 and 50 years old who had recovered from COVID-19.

The CDR3 sequence: CSASMDSHTQETQYF. CDR3 in DNA: TGCAGTGCTAGTATGGACTCCCACACTCAAGAGACCCAGTACTTC. V is TRBV20-1 and J is TRBJ2-5; possible D gene TRBD2, 5 bases. The germline V gene encodes CDR1 DFQATT and CDR2 SNEGSKA (reference sequence). Trimming took 3 bases from V and 2 from J, leaving 16 bases between them. The CDR3 totals 15 residues.